These T cell receptor beta chains were read from a single sample in a study of blood T cell repertoires in COVID-19. Produced via immunoSEQ multiplex PCR; TCRdb's table is partial and in-frame only. The sample contains 62,000 or so clones, 88% of which appear only once. The sequenced material came from peripheral blood. These receptors were obtained from a human donor in a cohort sampled during active COVID-19. CDR3s include the opening cysteine and the closing phenylalanine or tryptophan. A D gene is named only where the DNA matches it firmly. Some rows have no size entry. The others give once, few or many, or a class for an expanded clone.

cdr3_nt cdr3_aa v_call clone_size j_call cdr3_length d_call
TGTGCCAGCAGCCGGGGGGGTGGTAGCTCTGGGGCCAACGTCCTGACTTTC CASSRGGGSSGANVLTF TRBV7-2 NA TRBJ2-6 17 TRBD2
TGCGCCAGCAGTCAACCAACCCTTGAGGGTGGTTCACCCCTCCACTTT CASSQPTLEGGSPLHF TRBV23-1 NA TRBJ1-6 16 NA
TGCAGCGCCAGGGGGGCGCGTGGCTACACCTTC CSARGARGYTF TRBV29-1 NA TRBJ1-2 11 TRBD1
TGTGCCAGCAGCTTGGGACTCTCCGCCCTCACAGATACGCAGTATTTT CASSLGLSALTDTQYF TRBV7-3 NA TRBJ2-3 16 NA
TGTGCCAGCAGCGGGACTAGCGCGTACAATGAGCAGTTCTTC CASSGTSAYNEQFF TRBV6-5 NA TRBJ2-1 14 TRBD2
TGTGCCAGCAGTCCTGGGGGGTCATACAACGAGCAGTACTTC CASSPGGSYNEQYF TRBV5-4 NA TRBJ2-7 14 NA
TGTGCCAGTAGTATTTACGGTAGAGGAACAGATACGCAGTATTTT CASSIYGRGTDTQYF TRBV19 NA TRBJ2-3 15 NA
TGTGCCAGAGCGGGGGCGCTTCCCTGGTCCATACCCCTCCACTTT CARAGALPWSIPLHF TRBV27 few TRBJ1-6 15 NA
TGTGCCAGCAGTGCCAGTCAGGGGGAGACCCAGTACTTC CASSASQGETQYF TRBV2 NA TRBJ2-5 13 NA
TGTGCCAGCAGGGCTGGGGGGGGGACAGATACGCAGTATTTT CASRAGGGTDTQYF TRBV11-2 NA TRBJ2-3 14 TRBD2
TGTGCCAGCAGCTTAGGAGGGGCCCAAAACATTCAGTACTTC CASSLGGAQNIQYF TRBV7-3 NA TRBJ2-4 14 NA
TGTGCCAGCAGCAATGGACTAGCGGCAGATACGCAGTATTTT CASSNGLAADTQYF TRBV7-9 NA TRBJ2-3 14 TRBD2
TGTGCCAGCAGCTTGACGGGCAGGGCGGACCAGCCCCAGCATTTT CASSLTGRADQPQHF TRBV5-6 NA TRBJ1-5 15 NA
TGTGCCAGCAGTTACTCTTACCCTGGACACACAGATACGCAGTATTTT CASSYSYPGHTDTQYF TRBV6-5 NA TRBJ2-3 16 NA
TGTGCCAGCAGTTACTCGGCGGGGGAAGAAAAACTGTTTTTT CASSYSAGEEKLFF TRBV6-5 NA TRBJ1-4 14 NA
TGTGCCAGCAGCCACTTGGGACAGGGGGCCGGGGAGCTGTTTTTT CASSHLGQGAGELFF TRBV11-3 NA TRBJ2-2 15 TRBD1
TGTGCCAGCAGTGGCATGGGCATGGGCAATCAGCCCCAGCATTTT CASSGMGMGNQPQHF TRBV2 NA TRBJ1-5 15 NA
TGTGCCAGCAGAAAGCAGGCGATGATGAACACTGAAGCTTTCTTT CASRKQAMMNTEAFF TRBV2 NA TRBJ1-1 15 NA
TGTGCCACCCAGGGGAGACAGGGAGAGGATGGCTACACCTTC CATQGRQGEDGYTF TRBV6-6 few TRBJ1-2 14 TRBD1
TGCGCCAGCAGCTCCCGACTAGCGGGGACGTCTGGGAAGACCCAGTACTTC CASSSRLAGTSGKTQYF TRBV5-1 once TRBJ2-5 17 TRBD2
TGTGCCAGCAGTTTGTCCTCCAGCGGGAGGGCCGCAGATACGCAGTATTTT CASSLSSSGRAADTQYF TRBV27 NA TRBJ2-3 17 TRBD2
TGTGCCAGTAGTATTGCCAGGACTAGTGGTCAGTTCTTC CASSIARTSGQFF TRBV19 NA TRBJ2-1 13 TRBD2
TGTGCCAGCAGTTCATGGAACAGGGATAAGAACACTGAAGCTTTCTTT CASSSWNRDKNTEAFF TRBV6-6 NA TRBJ1-1 16 NA